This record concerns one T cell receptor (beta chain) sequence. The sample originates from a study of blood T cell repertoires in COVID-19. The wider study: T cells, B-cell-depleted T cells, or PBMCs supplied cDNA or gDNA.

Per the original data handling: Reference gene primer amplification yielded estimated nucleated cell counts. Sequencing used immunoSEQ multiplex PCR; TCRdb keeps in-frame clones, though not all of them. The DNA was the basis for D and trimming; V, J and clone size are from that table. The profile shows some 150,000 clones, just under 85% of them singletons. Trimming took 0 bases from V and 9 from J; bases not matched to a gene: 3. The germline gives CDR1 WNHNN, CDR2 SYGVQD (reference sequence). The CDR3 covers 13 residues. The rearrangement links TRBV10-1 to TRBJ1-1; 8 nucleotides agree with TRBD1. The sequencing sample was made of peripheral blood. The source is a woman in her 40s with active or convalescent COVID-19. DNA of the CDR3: TGCGCCAGCAGTGAGTCTGGACAGGGAAAAGCTTTCTTT. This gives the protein CASSESGQGKAFF.